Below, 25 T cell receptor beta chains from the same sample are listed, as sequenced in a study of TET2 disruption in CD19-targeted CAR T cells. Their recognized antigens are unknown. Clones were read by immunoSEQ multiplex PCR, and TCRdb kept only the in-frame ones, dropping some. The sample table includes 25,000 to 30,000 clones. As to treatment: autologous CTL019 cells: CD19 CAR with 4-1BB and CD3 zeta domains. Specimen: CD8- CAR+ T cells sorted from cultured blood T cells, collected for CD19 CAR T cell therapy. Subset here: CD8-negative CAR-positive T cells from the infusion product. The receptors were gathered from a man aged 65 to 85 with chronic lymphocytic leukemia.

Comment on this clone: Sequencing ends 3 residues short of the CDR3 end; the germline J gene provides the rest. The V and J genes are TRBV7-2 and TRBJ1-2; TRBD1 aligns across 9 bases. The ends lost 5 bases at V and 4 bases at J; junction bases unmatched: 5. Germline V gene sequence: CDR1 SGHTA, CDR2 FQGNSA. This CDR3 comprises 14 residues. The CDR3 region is CASSPGTGTYGYTF. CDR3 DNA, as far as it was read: TGTGCCAGCAGCCCCGGGACAGGGACCTATGGC.

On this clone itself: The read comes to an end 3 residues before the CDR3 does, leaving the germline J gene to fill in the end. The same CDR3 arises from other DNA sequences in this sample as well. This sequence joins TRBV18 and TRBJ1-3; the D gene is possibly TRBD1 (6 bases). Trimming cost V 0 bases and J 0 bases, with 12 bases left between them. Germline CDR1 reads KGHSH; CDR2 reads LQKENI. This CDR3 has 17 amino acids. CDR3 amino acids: CASSPPQGRGSGNTIYF. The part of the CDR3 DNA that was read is TGTGCCAGCTCACCACCACAGGGAAGGGGCTCTGGAAACACC. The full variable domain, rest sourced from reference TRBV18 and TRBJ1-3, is NAGVMQNPRHLVRRRGQEARLRCSPMKGHSHVYWYRQLPEEGLKFMVYLQKENIIDESGMPKERFSAEFPKEGPSILRIQQVVRGDSAAYFCASSPPQGRGSGNTIYFGEGSWLTVV.

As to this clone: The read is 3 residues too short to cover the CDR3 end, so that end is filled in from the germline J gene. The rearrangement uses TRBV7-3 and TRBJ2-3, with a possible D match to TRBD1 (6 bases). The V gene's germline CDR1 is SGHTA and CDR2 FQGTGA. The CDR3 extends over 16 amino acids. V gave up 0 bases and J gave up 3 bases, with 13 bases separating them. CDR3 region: CASSLTEQGQTDTQYF. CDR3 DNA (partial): TGTGCCAGCAGCTTAACGGAACAGGGCCAAACAGATACG.

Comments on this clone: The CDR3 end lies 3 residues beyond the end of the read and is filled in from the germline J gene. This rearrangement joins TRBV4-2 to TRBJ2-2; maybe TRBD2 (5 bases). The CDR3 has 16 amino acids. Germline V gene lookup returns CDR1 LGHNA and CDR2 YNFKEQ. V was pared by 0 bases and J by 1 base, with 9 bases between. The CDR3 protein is CASSQEERRNTGELFF. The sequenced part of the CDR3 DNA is TGTGCCAGCAGCCAAGAAGAGCGGCGGAACACCGGGGAG.

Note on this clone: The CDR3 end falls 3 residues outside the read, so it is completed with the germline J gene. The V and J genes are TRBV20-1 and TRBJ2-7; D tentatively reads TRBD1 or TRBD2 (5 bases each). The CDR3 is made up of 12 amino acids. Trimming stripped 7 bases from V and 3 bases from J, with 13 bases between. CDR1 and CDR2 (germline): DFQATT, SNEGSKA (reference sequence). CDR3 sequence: CSGRGEGYEQYF. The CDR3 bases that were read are TGCAGTGGAAGGGGAGAAGGCTACGAG.

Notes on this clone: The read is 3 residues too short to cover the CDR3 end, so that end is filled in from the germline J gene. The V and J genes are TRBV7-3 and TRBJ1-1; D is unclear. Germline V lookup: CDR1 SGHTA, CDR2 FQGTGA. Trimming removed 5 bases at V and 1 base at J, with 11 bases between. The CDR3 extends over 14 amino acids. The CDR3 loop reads CASSQIHGNTEAFF. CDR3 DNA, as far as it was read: TGTGCCAGCAGCCAAATACATGGGAACACTGAA.

CDR3 DNA, as far as it was read: TGTGCCAGTAAGGGTAGGATGTCTGGTAATGAAAAA. Encoded protein: CASKGRMSGNEK. The complete CDR3 protein is CASKGRMSGNEKLFF. J is TRBJ1-4 and V is TRBV19; D is unclear. The read gets to within 3 residues of the CDR3 end, and the germline J gene fills in the rest. Germline V gives CDR1 LNHDA, CDR2 SQIVND (reference sequence). The CDR3 loop spans 15 amino acids. The V end was cut by 7 bases, the J end by 4 bases, with 16 bases between.

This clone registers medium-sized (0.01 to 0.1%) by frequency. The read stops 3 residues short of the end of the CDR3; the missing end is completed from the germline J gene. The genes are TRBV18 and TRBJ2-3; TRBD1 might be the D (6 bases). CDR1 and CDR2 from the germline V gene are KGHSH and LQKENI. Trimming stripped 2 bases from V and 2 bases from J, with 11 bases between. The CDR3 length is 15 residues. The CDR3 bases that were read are TGTGCCAGCTCACCAGGTACAGGGTCCACAGATACG. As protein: CASSPGTGSTDT. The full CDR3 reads CASSPGTGSTDTQYF.

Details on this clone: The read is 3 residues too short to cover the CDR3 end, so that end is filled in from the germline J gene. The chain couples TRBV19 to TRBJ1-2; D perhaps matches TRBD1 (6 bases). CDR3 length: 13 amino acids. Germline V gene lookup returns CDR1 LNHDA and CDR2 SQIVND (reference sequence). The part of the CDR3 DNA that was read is TGTGCCAGTAGGGAGCAGGGGTCTTACGAA. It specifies CASREQGSYE. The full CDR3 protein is CASREQGSYEYTF.

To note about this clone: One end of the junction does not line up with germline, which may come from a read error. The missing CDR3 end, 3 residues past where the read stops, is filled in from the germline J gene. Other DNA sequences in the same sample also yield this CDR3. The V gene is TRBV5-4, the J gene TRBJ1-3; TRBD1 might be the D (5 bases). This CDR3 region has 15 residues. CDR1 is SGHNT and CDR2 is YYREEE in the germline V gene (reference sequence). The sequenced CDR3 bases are TGTGCCAGCAGCGAGCAGGGCTTGGGGGGAAACACT. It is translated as CASSEQGLGGNT. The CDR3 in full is CASSEQGLGGNTIYF. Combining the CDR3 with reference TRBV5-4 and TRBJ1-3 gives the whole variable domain ETGVTQSPTHLIKTRGQQVTLRCSSQSGHNTVSWYQQALGQGPQFIFQYYREEENGRGNFPPRFSGLQFPNYSSELNVNALELDDSALYLCASSEQGLGGNTIYFGEGSWLTVV.

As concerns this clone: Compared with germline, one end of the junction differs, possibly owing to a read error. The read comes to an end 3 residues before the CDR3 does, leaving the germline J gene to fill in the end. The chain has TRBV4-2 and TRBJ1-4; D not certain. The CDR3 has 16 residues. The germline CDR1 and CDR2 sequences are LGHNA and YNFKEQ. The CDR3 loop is CASSQAAASTNEKLFF. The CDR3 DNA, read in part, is TGCGCCAGCAGCCAAGCGGCAGCGTCGACTAATGAAAAA.

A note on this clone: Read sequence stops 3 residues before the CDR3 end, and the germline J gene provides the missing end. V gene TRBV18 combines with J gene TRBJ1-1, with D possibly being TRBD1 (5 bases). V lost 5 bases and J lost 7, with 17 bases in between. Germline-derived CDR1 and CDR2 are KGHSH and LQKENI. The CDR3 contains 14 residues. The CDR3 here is CASSRGQGDVEAFF. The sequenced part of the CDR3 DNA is TGTGCCAGCTCAAGAGGGCAGGGAGATGTTGAA.

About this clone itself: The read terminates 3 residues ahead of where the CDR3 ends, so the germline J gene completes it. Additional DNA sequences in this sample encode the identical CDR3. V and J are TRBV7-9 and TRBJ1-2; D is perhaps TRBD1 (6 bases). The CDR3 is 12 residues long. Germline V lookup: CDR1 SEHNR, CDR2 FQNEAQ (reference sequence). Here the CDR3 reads CASTSTGSGYTF. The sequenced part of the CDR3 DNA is TGTGCCAGCACCAGTACAGGGAGCGGT.

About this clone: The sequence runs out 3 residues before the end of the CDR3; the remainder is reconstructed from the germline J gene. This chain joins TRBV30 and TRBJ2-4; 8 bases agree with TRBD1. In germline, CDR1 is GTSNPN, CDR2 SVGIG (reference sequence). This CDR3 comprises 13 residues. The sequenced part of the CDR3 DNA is TGTGCCTGGACCGCGCAACTAACAGGGGGT. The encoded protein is CAWTAQLTGG. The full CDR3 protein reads CAWTAQLTGGQYF.

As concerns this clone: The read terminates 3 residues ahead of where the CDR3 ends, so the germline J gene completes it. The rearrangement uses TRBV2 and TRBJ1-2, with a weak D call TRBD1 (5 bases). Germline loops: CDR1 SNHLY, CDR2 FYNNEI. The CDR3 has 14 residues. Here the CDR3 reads CASTRTSGARDYTF. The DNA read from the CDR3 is TGTGCCAGCACTCGGACTAGCGGGGCTCGGGAC.

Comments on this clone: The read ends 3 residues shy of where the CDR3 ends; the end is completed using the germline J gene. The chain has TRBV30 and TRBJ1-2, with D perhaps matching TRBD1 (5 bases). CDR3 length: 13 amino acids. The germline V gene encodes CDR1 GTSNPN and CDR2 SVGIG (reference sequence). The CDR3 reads CAWRPRGSDTYTF. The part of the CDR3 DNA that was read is TGTGCCTGGAGGCCGAGGGGATCAGATACC. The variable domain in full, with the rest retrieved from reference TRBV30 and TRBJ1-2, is SQTIHQWPATLVQPVGSPLSLECTVEGTSNPNLYWYRQAAGRGLQLLFYSVGIGQISSEVPQNLSASRPQDRQFILSSKKLLLSDSGFYLCAWRPRGSDTYTFGSGTRLTVV.

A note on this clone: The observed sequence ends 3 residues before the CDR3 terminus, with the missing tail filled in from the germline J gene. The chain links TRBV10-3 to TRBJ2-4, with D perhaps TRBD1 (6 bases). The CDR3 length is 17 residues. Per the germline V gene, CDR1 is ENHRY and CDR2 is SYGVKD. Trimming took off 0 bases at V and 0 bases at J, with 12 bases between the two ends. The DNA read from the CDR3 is TGTGCCATCAGTGAGTCTGGGGGCGCCTTAGCCAAAAACATT. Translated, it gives CAISESGGALAKNI. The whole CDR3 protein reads CAISESGGALAKNIQYF.

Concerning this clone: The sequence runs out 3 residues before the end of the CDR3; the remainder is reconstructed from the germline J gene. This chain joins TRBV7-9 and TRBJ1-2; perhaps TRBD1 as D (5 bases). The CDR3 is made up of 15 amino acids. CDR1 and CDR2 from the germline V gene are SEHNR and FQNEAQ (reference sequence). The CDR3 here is CASSPTAGRRDDYTF. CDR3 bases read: TGTGCCAGCAGCCCAACGGCAGGGCGACGTGACGAC.

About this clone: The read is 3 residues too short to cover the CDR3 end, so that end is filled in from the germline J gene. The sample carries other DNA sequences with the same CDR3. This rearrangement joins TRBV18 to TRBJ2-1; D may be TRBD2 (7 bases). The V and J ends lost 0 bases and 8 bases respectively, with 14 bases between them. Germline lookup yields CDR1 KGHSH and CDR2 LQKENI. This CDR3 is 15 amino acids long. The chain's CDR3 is CASSPPLGGGDEQFF. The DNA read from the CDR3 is TGTGCCAGCTCACCACCGTTGGGGGGGGGCGATGAG.

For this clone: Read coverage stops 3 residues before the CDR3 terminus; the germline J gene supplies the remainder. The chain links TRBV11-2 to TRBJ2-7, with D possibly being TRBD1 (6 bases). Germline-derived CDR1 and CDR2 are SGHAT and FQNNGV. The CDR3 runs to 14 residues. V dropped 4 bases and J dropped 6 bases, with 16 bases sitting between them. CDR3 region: CASSSDSSSSEQYF. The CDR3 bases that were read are TGTGCCAGCAGCTCGGACAGTAGTTCGTCCGAG. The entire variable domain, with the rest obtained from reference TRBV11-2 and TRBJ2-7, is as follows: EAGVAQSPRYKIIEKRQSVAFWCNPISGHATLYWYQQILGQGPKLLIQFQNNGVVDDSQLPKDRFSAERLKGVDSTLKIQPAKLEDSAVYLCASSSDSSSSEQYFGPGTRLTVT.

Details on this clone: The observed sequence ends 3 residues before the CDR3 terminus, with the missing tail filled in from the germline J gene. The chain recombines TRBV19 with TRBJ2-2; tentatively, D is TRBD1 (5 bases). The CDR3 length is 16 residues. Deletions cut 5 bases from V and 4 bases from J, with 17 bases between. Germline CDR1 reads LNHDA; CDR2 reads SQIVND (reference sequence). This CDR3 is CASSFQGFLGTGELFF. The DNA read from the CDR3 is TGTGCCAGTAGTTTCCAGGGTTTCTTGGGCACCGGGGAG.

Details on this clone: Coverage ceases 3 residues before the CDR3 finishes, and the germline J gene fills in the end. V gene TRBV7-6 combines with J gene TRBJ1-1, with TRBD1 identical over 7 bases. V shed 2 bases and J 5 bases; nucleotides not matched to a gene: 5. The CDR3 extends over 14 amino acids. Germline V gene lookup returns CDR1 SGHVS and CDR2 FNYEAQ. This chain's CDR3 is CASSLQGVETEAFF. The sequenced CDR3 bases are TGTGCCAGCAGCTTACAGGGGGTGGAAACTGAA.

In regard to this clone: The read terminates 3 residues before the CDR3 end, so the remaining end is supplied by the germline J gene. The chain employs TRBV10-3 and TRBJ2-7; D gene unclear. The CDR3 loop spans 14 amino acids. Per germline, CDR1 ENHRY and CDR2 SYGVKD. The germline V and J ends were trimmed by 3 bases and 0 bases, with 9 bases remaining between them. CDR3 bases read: TGTGCCATCAGTGAAACTGAGCTCTCCTACGAG. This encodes CAISETELSYE. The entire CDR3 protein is CAISETELSYEQYF.

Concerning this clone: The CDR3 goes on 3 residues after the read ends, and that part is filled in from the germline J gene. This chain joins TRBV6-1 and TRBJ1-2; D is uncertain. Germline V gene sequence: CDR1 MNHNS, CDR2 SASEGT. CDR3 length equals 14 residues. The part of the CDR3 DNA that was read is TGTGCCAGCAGTGAAGCGCCGTGGTCCGGTGAC. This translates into CASSEAPWSGD. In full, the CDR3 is CASSEAPWSGDYTF.

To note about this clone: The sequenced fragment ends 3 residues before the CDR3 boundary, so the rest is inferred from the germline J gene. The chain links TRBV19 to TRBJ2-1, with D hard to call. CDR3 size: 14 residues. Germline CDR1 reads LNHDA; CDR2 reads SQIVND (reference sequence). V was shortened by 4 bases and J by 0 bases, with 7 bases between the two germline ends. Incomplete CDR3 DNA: TGTGCCAGTAGTAAGGTTGCCTCCTACAATGAG. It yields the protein CASSKVASYNE. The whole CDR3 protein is CASSKVASYNEQFF.